A selection of T cell receptor beta chains follows, all from one sample in a study of blood T cell repertoires in COVID-19. Profiled with immunoSEQ multiplex PCR; TCRdb holds only in-frame clones, not every one. The sample records 25,000 to 35,000 clones, about 90% being singletons. Sequenced: peripheral blood. These receptors came from a man aged 45-65 years with active COVID-19. CDR3s include the opening cysteine and the closing phenylalanine or tryptophan. Each record gives: CDR3 protein, CDR3 DNA, D gene, J gene, CDR3 length, clone size, V gene. The D gene is left open where the match is weak. Size values are once, few and many counts, or a class for expanded clones, and some rows have none.

CDR3 protein: CASSILAGGNYGYTF
CDR3 DNA: TGTGCCAGTAGTATTTTGGCAGGGGGCAACTATGGCTACACCTTC
D gene: TRBD1
J gene: TRBJ1-2
CDR3 length: 15
clone size: once
V gene: TRBV19

CDR3 protein: CASSVGDRPNYGYTF
CDR3 DNA: TGTGCCAGCAGCGTAGGGGACAGGCCCAACTATGGCTACACCTTC
D gene: TRBD1
J gene: TRBJ1-2
CDR3 length: 15
clone size: NA
V gene: TRBV9

CDR3 protein: CASSLDSSGDNEQFF
CDR3 DNA: TGTGCCAGCAGCTTAGATTCTAGCGGAGACAATGAGCAGTTCTTC
D gene: TRBD2
J gene: TRBJ2-1
CDR3 length: 15
clone size: NA
V gene: TRBV11-3

CDR3 protein: CASSQHAGANTEAFF
CDR3 DNA: TGCGCCAGCAGCCAACATGCAGGGGCTAACACTGAAGCTTTCTTT
D gene: NA
J gene: TRBJ1-1
CDR3 length: 15
clone size: NA
V gene: TRBV5-1

CDR3 protein: CASSPEQGLDTEAFF
CDR3 DNA: TGTGCCAGCTCCCCGGAGCAGGGGCTTGACACTGAAGCTTTCTTT
D gene: NA
J gene: TRBJ1-1
CDR3 length: 15
clone size: NA
V gene: TRBV18

CDR3 protein: CASSGIGRGGTYEQYF
CDR3 DNA: TGTGCCAGTAGTGGAATCGGCAGGGGTGGGACCTACGAGCAGTACTTC
D gene: NA
J gene: TRBJ2-7
CDR3 length: 16
clone size: NA
V gene: TRBV19

CDR3 protein: CASSRDRGFNEKLFF
CDR3 DNA: TGTGCCAGCAGCCGAGACAGGGGCTTTAATGAAAAACTGTTTTTT
D gene: TRBD1
J gene: TRBJ1-4
CDR3 length: 15
clone size: NA
V gene: TRBV5-4

CDR3 protein: CAWSPPGTSGRRGTGELFF
CDR3 DNA: TGTGCCTGGAGCCCCCCCGGGACTAGCGGGAGGAGGGGCACCGGGGAGCTGTTTTTT
D gene: TRBD2
J gene: TRBJ2-2
CDR3 length: 19
clone size: NA
V gene: TRBV30

CDR3 protein: CASSVKPTAHEQFF
CDR3 DNA: TGTGCCAGCAGTGTTAAGCCAACCGCCCATGAGCAGTTCTTC
D gene: NA
J gene: TRBJ2-1
CDR3 length: 14
clone size: NA
V gene: TRBV6-4

CDR3 protein: CASSFEQGGYGYTF
CDR3 DNA: TGTGCCAGCAGCTTTGAACAGGGGGGCTATGGCTACACCTTC
D gene: TRBD1
J gene: TRBJ1-2
CDR3 length: 14
clone size: few
V gene: TRBV5-4

CDR3 protein: CASRSDRKIYGYTF
CDR3 DNA: TGTGCCAGCAGATCCGACAGAAAGATCTATGGCTACACCTTC
D gene: NA
J gene: TRBJ1-2
CDR3 length: 14
clone size: few
V gene: TRBV6-5

CDR3 protein: CASSYSVSSYNEQFF
CDR3 DNA: TGTGCCAGCAGTTACTCGGTCAGCTCCTACAATGAGCAGTTCTTC
D gene: NA
J gene: TRBJ2-1
CDR3 length: 15
clone size: NA
V gene: TRBV6-5

CDR3 protein: CASSITPGSSYEQYF
CDR3 DNA: TGTGCCAGTAGTATAACCCCTGGTAGTTCCTACGAGCAGTACTTC
D gene: NA
J gene: TRBJ2-7
CDR3 length: 15
clone size: NA
V gene: TRBV19

CDR3 protein: CASAERVGTEAFF
CDR3 DNA: TGTGCCTCGGCCGAGCGGGTGGGCACTGAAGCTTTCTTT
D gene: NA
J gene: TRBJ1-1
CDR3 length: 13
clone size: once
V gene: TRBV19

CDR3 protein: CASSLGTVSYGYTF
CDR3 DNA: TGCGCCAGCAGCTTGGGGACAGTGTCTTATGGCTACACCTTC
D gene: NA
J gene: TRBJ1-2
CDR3 length: 14
clone size: few
V gene: TRBV5-1

CDR3 protein: CATGGGGQETQYF
CDR3 DNA: TGTGCGACCGGCGGAGGTGGGCAAGAGACCCAGTACTTC
D gene: NA
J gene: TRBJ2-5
CDR3 length: 13
clone size: NA
V gene: TRBV10-3

CDR3 protein: CASSPRREGSDTQYF
CDR3 DNA: TGTGCCAGCTCACCGAGGAGAGAGGGATCAGATACGCAGTATTTT
D gene: NA
J gene: TRBJ2-3
CDR3 length: 15
clone size: NA
V gene: TRBV18

CDR3 protein: CASRPSQGSRNNSPLHF
CDR3 DNA: TGTGCCAGCAGACCGTCACAGGGGAGTAGGAATAATTCACCCCTCCACTTT
D gene: TRBD1
J gene: TRBJ1-6
CDR3 length: 17
clone size: NA
V gene: TRBV7-9

CDR3 protein: CASSQELAGGLGTDTQYF
CDR3 DNA: TGTGCCAGCAGCCAAGAACTAGCGGGGGGGCTTGGCACAGATACGCAGTATTTT
D gene: TRBD2
J gene: TRBJ2-3
CDR3 length: 18
clone size: NA
V gene: TRBV3-1/TRBV3-2

CDR3 protein: CASSQGSRGLSSYNEQFF
CDR3 DNA: TGCGCCAGCAGCCAAGGATCTAGGGGCCTGAGCTCCTACAATGAGCAGTTCTTC
D gene: NA
J gene: TRBJ2-1
CDR3 length: 18
clone size: NA
V gene: TRBV4-1

CDR3 protein: CASSPDIYGYTF
CDR3 DNA: TGTGCCAGCAGCCCAGACATCTATGGCTACACCTTC
D gene: NA
J gene: TRBJ1-2
CDR3 length: 12
clone size: NA
V gene: TRBV5-5

CDR3 protein: CASSLASSGGYEQYF
CDR3 DNA: TGTGCCAGCAGCTTGGCGTCTAGCGGGGGCTACGAGCAGTACTTC
D gene: TRBD2
J gene: TRBJ2-7
CDR3 length: 15
clone size: once
V gene: TRBV5-4

CDR3 protein: CASALGTGNNQPQHF
CDR3 DNA: TGTGCCAGCGCCCTCGGGACAGGCAACAATCAGCCTCAGCATTTT
D gene: TRBD1
J gene: TRBJ1-5
CDR3 length: 15
clone size: NA
V gene: TRBV2

CDR3 protein: CASSYSRTFSNSPLHF
CDR3 DNA: TGTGCCAGCAGTTACTCGAGGACATTTTCTAATTCACCCCTCCACTTT
D gene: NA
J gene: TRBJ1-6
CDR3 length: 16
clone size: NA
V gene: TRBV6-5

CDR3 protein: CATRQGANEQYF
CDR3 DNA: TGTGCCACAAGACAGGGGGCCAACGAGCAGTACTTC
D gene: TRBD1
J gene: TRBJ2-7
CDR3 length: 12
clone size: NA
V gene: TRBV28

CDR3 protein: CASRSGRAPDEQFF
CDR3 DNA: TGTGCCAGCAGGAGCGGGAGGGCCCCCGATGAGCAGTTCTTC
D gene: TRBD2
J gene: TRBJ2-1
CDR3 length: 14
clone size: NA
V gene: TRBV2

CDR3 protein: CASSPTGTPGNYGYTF
CDR3 DNA: TGTGCCAGCAGCCCGACCGGGACACCAGGGAACTATGGCTACACCTTC
D gene: NA
J gene: TRBJ1-2
CDR3 length: 16
clone size: few
V gene: TRBV5-4

CDR3 protein: CASSSSGRGTGELFF
CDR3 DNA: TGTGCCAGCAGCTCTAGCGGGAGAGGTACCGGGGAGCTGTTTTTT
D gene: TRBD2
J gene: TRBJ2-2
CDR3 length: 15
clone size: NA
V gene: TRBV7-8

CDR3 protein: CASSPGGELFF
CDR3 DNA: TGTGCCAGCAGCCCCGGCGGGGAGCTGTTTTTT
D gene: NA
J gene: TRBJ2-2
CDR3 length: 11
clone size: NA
V gene: TRBV7-9

CDR3 protein: CASSFGVQETQYF
CDR3 DNA: TGTGCCAGCAGCTTCGGGGTCCAAGAGACCCAGTACTTC
D gene: NA
J gene: TRBJ2-5
CDR3 length: 13
clone size: once
V gene: TRBV11-2

CDR3 protein: CASSPGHQSQVQETQYF
CDR3 DNA: TGTGCCAGCTCACCGGGCCACCAAAGCCAGGTCCAAGAGACCCAGTACTTC
D gene: NA
J gene: TRBJ2-5
CDR3 length: 17
clone size: NA
V gene: TRBV18

CDR3 protein: CASSPGTSGLNEQFF
CDR3 DNA: TGTGCCAGCAGCCCCGGGACTAGCGGATTAAATGAGCAGTTCTTC
D gene: TRBD2
J gene: TRBJ2-1
CDR3 length: 15
clone size: once
V gene: TRBV11-2

CDR3 protein: CASSQSSGVQETQYF
CDR3 DNA: TGTGCCAGCAGCCAATCCTCAGGGGTCCAAGAGACCCAGTACTTC
D gene: NA
J gene: TRBJ2-5
CDR3 length: 15
clone size: NA
V gene: TRBV4-2

CDR3 protein: CASTYSGTGTITGELFF
CDR3 DNA: TGTGCCAGCACCTACTCCGGGACAGGCACCATCACCGGGGAGCTGTTTTTT
D gene: TRBD1
J gene: TRBJ2-2
CDR3 length: 17
clone size: NA
V gene: TRBV13

CDR3 protein: CATEGLAAEQFF
CDR3 DNA: TGTGCCACCGAAGGACTAGCGGCCGAGCAGTTCTTC
D gene: TRBD2
J gene: TRBJ2-1
CDR3 length: 12
clone size: NA
V gene: TRBV6-5

CDR3 protein: CASSPMGGSSLLNGYTF
CDR3 DNA: TGTGCCAGCAGTCCCATGGGGGGGTCCAGCCTATTAAATGGCTACACCTTC
D gene: NA
J gene: TRBJ1-2
CDR3 length: 17
clone size: NA
V gene: TRBV27

CDR3 protein: CATSFDLGGNTIYF
CDR3 DNA: TGTGCCACCAGCTTCGACTTAGGTGGAAACACCATATATTTT
D gene: NA
J gene: TRBJ1-3
CDR3 length: 14
clone size: NA
V gene: TRBV15

CDR3 protein: CASSPRGAGGRTGELFF
CDR3 DNA: TGTGCCAGCTCACCTCGAGGTGCGGGAGGTCGAACCGGGGAGCTGTTTTTT
D gene: TRBD2
J gene: TRBJ2-2
CDR3 length: 17
clone size: NA
V gene: TRBV18

CDR3 protein: CASTLDGTGDYGYTF
CDR3 DNA: TGCGCCAGCACACTTGATGGGACAGGGGACTATGGCTACACCTTC
D gene: TRBD1
J gene: TRBJ1-2
CDR3 length: 15
clone size: NA
V gene: TRBV5-1

CDR3 protein: CASSATGTTQETQYF
CDR3 DNA: TGTGCCAGCAGCGCCACCGGGACTACGCAAGAGACCCAGTACTTC
D gene: TRBD2
J gene: TRBJ2-5
CDR3 length: 15
clone size: NA
V gene: TRBV7-2

CDR3 protein: CASSTGGEETQYF
CDR3 DNA: TGCGCCAGCAGCACGGGAGGTGAGGAGACCCAGTACTTC
D gene: TRBD2
J gene: TRBJ2-5
CDR3 length: 13
clone size: NA
V gene: TRBV5-1

CDR3 protein: CASGQSNTEAFF
CDR3 DNA: TGTGCCAGCGGACAGTCGAACACTGAAGCTTTCTTT
D gene: NA
J gene: TRBJ1-1
CDR3 length: 12
clone size: NA
V gene: TRBV6-6

CDR3 protein: CASSASRSAGELFF
CDR3 DNA: TGTGCCAGCAGTGCCTCGCGGTCTGCCGGGGAGCTGTTTTTT
D gene: NA
J gene: TRBJ2-2
CDR3 length: 14
clone size: NA
V gene: TRBV2

CDR3 protein: CASSEQGGSEKLFF
CDR3 DNA: TGCGCCAGCAGCGAGCAGGGAGGGAGTGAAAAACTGTTTTTT
D gene: NA
J gene: TRBJ1-4
CDR3 length: 14
clone size: few
V gene: TRBV5-1

CDR3 protein: CASSLTSPGDTQYF
CDR3 DNA: TGTGCCAGCAGCCTAACTAGCCCCGGGGATACGCAGTATTTT
D gene: NA
J gene: TRBJ2-3
CDR3 length: 14
clone size: once
V gene: TRBV28

CDR3 protein: CASSHEERERDTDTQYF
CDR3 DNA: TGTGCCAGCAGCCACGAGGAGCGGGAGCGGGACACAGATACGCAGTATTTT
D gene: TRBD2
J gene: TRBJ2-3
CDR3 length: 17
clone size: NA
V gene: TRBV7-8

CDR3 protein: CASSLGGAGTDTQYF
CDR3 DNA: TGTGCCAGCAGCTTAGGGGGCGCGGGCACAGATACGCAGTATTTT
D gene: TRBD1
J gene: TRBJ2-3
CDR3 length: 15
clone size: NA
V gene: TRBV5-4

CDR3 protein: CASSRRQAGRSDTQYF
CDR3 DNA: TGTGCCAGCAGCCGTAGACAGGCGGGTCGGTCAGATACGCAGTATTTT
D gene: NA
J gene: TRBJ2-3
CDR3 length: 16
clone size: NA
V gene: TRBV11-3

CDR3 protein: CASRDRVTPFTDTQYF
CDR3 DNA: TGTGCCAGCAGGGACAGGGTGACCCCTTTCACAGATACGCAGTATTTT
D gene: TRBD1
J gene: TRBJ2-3
CDR3 length: 16
clone size: NA
V gene: TRBV27

CDR3 protein: CASSPRQGNLYGYTF
CDR3 DNA: TGCGCCAGCAGCCCTCGACAGGGGAACCTCTATGGCTACACCTTC
D gene: TRBD1
J gene: TRBJ1-2
CDR3 length: 15
clone size: NA
V gene: TRBV4-1

CDR3 protein: CASSFRGSGTYEQYF
CDR3 DNA: TGTGCCAGCAGCTTCCGGGGTAGCGGGACCTACGAGCAGTACTTC
D gene: TRBD2
J gene: TRBJ2-7
CDR3 length: 15
clone size: NA
V gene: TRBV11-2

CDR3 protein: CASSLLQWDRAYEQYF
CDR3 DNA: TGTGCCAGCAGCTTGCTCCAATGGGACAGGGCTTACGAGCAGTACTTC
D gene: TRBD1
J gene: TRBJ2-7
CDR3 length: 16
clone size: once
V gene: TRBV5-6